This T cell receptor delta chain comes out of a study of γδ T cells in repeated Plasmodium falciparum infection. Both TRG and TRD chains were sequenced from each sorted sample. TCRdb ran CATT on the multiplex PCR reads. Among 45,000 to 60,000 delta-chain clones listed, roughly 2% were seen once. Study-wide points: Malian children's Vdelta2-negative repertoires appeared more expanded and less diverse than Australians'.

Gammadelta T cells were flow-sorted from PBMC into Vgamma9/Vdelta2+ and Vdelta2-negative populations for bulk analysis. This clone appeared many times. The antigen is undetermined. The amino acid sequence in TCRdb belongs to a much larger clone and departs from this DNA's translation at residue 20, likely a sequencing read error; the sequence shown is translated from the DNA. This CDR3 is 23 amino acids long. Germline CDR1 TSWWSYY, CDR2 QGS. Material for sequencing was gamma-delta T cells from blood. The sequence was collected from a pool of human donors (malaria-infected and uninfected, not separated). This sequence joins TRDV1 and TRDJ1; the match to TRDD3 covers 10 bases. The CDR3 DNA reads as TGTGCTCTTGGGGAAGGTTCTTTCCCTTCGTTCGTACTGGGGGATGGATACACCGATAGACTCATCTTT. Amino acids: CALGEGSFPSFVLGDGYTDRLIF.